This T cell receptor (beta chain) came from a study of blood T cell repertoires in COVID-19. Study at large: Collection of acute and convalescent COVID-19 samples took place in the United States, Italy and Spain.

Per the study methods: By means of reference gene primer amplification, nucleated cell counts were estimated. Some clones are missing from TCRdb's copy, which holds only in-frame ones; the method was immunoSEQ multiplex PCR. The V and J calls and clone size were taken over from that table, and D and trimming were inferred from the DNA. This table has over 80,000 clones, approximately 79% appearing once. Between the trimmed V and J ends, which lost 0 bases and 9 bases, there was a span of 6 bases. There are 13 residues in the CDR3. Germline V gene sequence: CDR1 LGHNA, CDR2 YNFKEQ. Patients in Seattle were enrolled during active infection, then followed longitudinally.

The chain recombines TRBV4-2 with TRBJ1-6; D call uncertain. This TCR was recovered from a man in his 70s with COVID-19, enrolled during active disease. The specimen was peripheral blood. For the CDR3, the DNA is TGTGCCAGCAGCCAAGATCAGCGTTCACCCCTCCACTTT. Its translation is CASSQDQRSPLHF.